The 24 T cell receptor beta chains in this list originate from one sample, sequenced in a study of blood T cell repertoires in COVID-19. Generated by immunoSEQ multiplex PCR, the TCRdb table keeps only in-frame clones and is missing some. Of around 190,000 clones listed, 84% were seen once; the top ten hold approximately 13%. The source material was peripheral blood. The receptors originated from a human donor in a cohort sampled during active COVID-19.

V usage is TRBV10-3 and J usage is TRBJ2-7; 7 positions agree with TRBD1. This CDR3 spans 15 amino acids. V was clipped by 6 bases and J by 0 bases; unmatched bases: 8. Germline V gene sequence: CDR1 ENHRY, CDR2 SYGVKD. The DNA for the CDR3 is TGTGCCATCAGCACAGGGGTCCCCAGCTCCTACGAGCAGTACTTC. It yields the protein CAISTGVPSSYEQYF.

The gene calls are TRBV2 and TRBJ2-7; TRBD1 matches at 11 bases. Germline loops: CDR1 SNHLY, CDR2 FYNNEI. V trimming: 10 bases; J trimming: 4 bases; junction bases outside the gene matches: 6. This CDR3 contains 13 residues. This CDR3 is CATERDRGYEQYF. In DNA, the CDR3 is TGTGCCACCGAGAGGGACAGGGGGTACGAGCAGTACTTC.

The rearrangement links TRBV18 to TRBJ1-1; 8 bases line up with TRBD1. The germline gives CDR1 KGHSH, CDR2 LQKENI. The CDR3 sequence is 13 residues long. The junction had 2 bases not matched to a gene; V was cut back by 5 bases and J by 3 bases. CDR3 protein: CASSLGQDTEAFF. Written as DNA, the CDR3 is TGTGCCAGCTCATTGGGACAGGACACTGAAGCTTTCTTT.

Notes on this clone: In the same sample, other DNA sequences code for this CDR3. This CDR3 is CASSLGQGNEQFF. Written as DNA, the CDR3 is TGTGCCAGCAGTTTGGGACAGGGAAATGAGCAGTTCTTC. This chain uses TRBV27 with TRBJ2-1, with 9 bases fitting TRBD1. The length of the CDR3 is 13 residues. Germline V gives CDR1 MNHEY, CDR2 SMNVEV (reference sequence). Trimming cost V 3 bases and J 7 bases; bases outside gene matches: 1.

This clone came up many times. The gene calls are TRBV11-3 and TRBJ2-1; 9 bases fit TRBD2. Germline loops: CDR1 SGHNT, CDR2 YENEEA. V lost 0 bases to trimming and J lost 8 bases; unmatched junction nucleotides: 8. This CDR3 spans 16 amino acids. The CDR3 DNA reads TGTGCCAGCAGCTTAGATGGGCGGGAGGGCCAGGATGAGCAGTTCTTC. Translated: CASSLDGREGQDEQFF.

The chain is built from TRBV27 and TRBJ1-1; D is ambiguous. From germline, CDR1 is MNHEY and CDR2 SMNVEV (reference sequence). Between the trimmed V and J ends, which lost 3 bases and 5 bases, there was a span of 16 bases. This CDR3 comprises 15 residues. The CDR3 DNA sequence: TGTGCCAGCAGTTTTATTATCGGAGGGAGGACTGAAGCTTTCTTT. This sequence encodes CASSFIIGGRTEAFF.

This clone came up once. This rearrangement joins TRBV6-1 to TRBJ1-4, with 8 bases lining up with TRBD1. This CDR3 has 19 residues. Germline CDR1 reads MNHNS; CDR2 reads SASEGT. Trimming at V came to 0 bases and at J to 0 bases, leaving 9 bases not matched to a gene. CDR3 in amino acids: CASSEAGQVPSATNEKLFF. The CDR3 bases are TGTGCCAGCAGTGAAGCGGGACAGGTCCCGTCCGCAACTAATGAAAAACTGTTTTTT.

The chain couples TRBV7-2 to TRBJ1-5; TRBD1 agrees at 8 bases. V was pared by 1 base and J by 7 bases, with 6 bases of the junction left unmatched. Germline lookup yields CDR1 SGHTA and CDR2 FQGNSA. The CDR3 contains 15 residues. This CDR3 is CASSLGNTGGQPQHF. The CDR3 DNA reads TGTGCCAGCAGCTTAGGTAACACAGGGGGACAGCCCCAGCATTTT.

J is TRBJ2-7 and V is TRBV2; possibly TRBD1 for D (6 bases). The CDR3 spans 11 residues. V was cut by 7 bases and J by 3 bases, with 7 bases left in between. Germline CDR1 is SNHLY and CDR2 is FYNNEI. The chain's CDR3 is CASTGVYEQYF. Here the CDR3 DNA reads TGTGCCAGCACAGGGGTCTACGAGCAGTACTTC.

This clone was seen a single time. The chain combines TRBV10-3 with TRBJ2-5; 11 bases are a match to TRBD2. V lost 3 bases to trimming and J lost 9 bases; unmatched junction nucleotides: 21. This CDR3 is built from 19 residues. Germline CDR1 ENHRY, CDR2 SYGVKD. The CDR3 DNA reads as TGTGCCATCAGTGACCCTGACCGAGTAGCGGGAGGGTTCGGGCGGTCCCAGTACTTC. Its translation is CAISDPDRVAGGFGRSQYF.

This chain's CDR3 is CSGNSWSGGYTQETQYF. The CDR3 coding sequence is TGCAGCGGCAACTCATGGTCGGGAGGGTACACGCAAGAGACCCAGTACTTC. The V gene is TRBV29-1, the J gene TRBJ2-5; TRBD2 matches at 8 bases. J was trimmed by 2 bases and V by 7 bases; bases with no gene match: 18. The CDR3 totals 17 residues. The germline gives CDR1 SQVTM, CDR2 ANQGSEA.

J is TRBJ2-7 and V is TRBV5-1; TRBD2 is a possible D gene (5 bases). CDR1 is SGHRS, CDR2 YFSETQ, per germline. The V end was cut by 0 bases, the J end by 6 bases, with 10 bases between. The CDR3 has 13 amino acids. CDR3 amino acids: CASSLGGLSEQYF. The CDR3 DNA sequence: TGCGCCAGCAGCTTGGGAGGGCTGTCCGAGCAGTACTTC.

The rearrangement joins TRBV10-2 to TRBJ2-7; TRBD1 agrees at 11 bases. Looked up from germline, CDR1 is WSHSY and CDR2 is SAAADI. The junction had 4 bases not matched to a gene; V was cut back by 6 bases and J by 3 bases. The CDR3 has 14 amino acids. CDR3 nucleotides: TGCGCCAGCAGGCCGGGACAGGGGGTCTACGAGCAGTACTTC. Amino acid sequence: CASRPGQGVYEQYF.

DNA for the CDR3: TGTGCCAGCAGCTTAGCGACTAGCGGGAGTTCCTACGAGCAGTACTTC. It translates to CASSLATSGSSYEQYF. The rearrangement joins TRBV11-2 to TRBJ2-7; 12 bases map to TRBD2. The junction had 2 bases not matched to a gene; V was cut back by 1 base and J by 1 base. Germline V lookup: CDR1 SGHAT, CDR2 FQNNGV. The CDR3 has 16 amino acids.

The J gene is TRBJ2-5, the V gene TRBV29-1; 7 bases fit TRBD1. This CDR3 is built from 14 residues. V trimming: 4 bases; J trimming: 5 bases; junction bases outside the gene matches: 10. Germline V CDR1 and CDR2: SQVTM, ANQGSEA. DNA of the CDR3: TGCAGCGTTGTGATTTACAGGGGTCAGGAGACCCAGTACTTC. Amino acid sequence: CSVVIYRGQETQYF.

The chain employs TRBV2 and TRBJ1-6; a weak D match, TRBD1 (6 bases). The CDR3 contains 14 residues. The ends were cut back, 11 bases at V and 7 bases at J, with 18 bases in the middle. Looked up from germline, CDR1 is SNHLY and CDR2 is FYNNEI. The CDR3 protein is CAGRNLRGNSPLHF. The DNA for the CDR3 is TGTGCCGGTCGAAACCTGAGGGGGAATTCACCCCTCCACTTT.

In DNA form, the CDR3 reads TGTGCCAGCTCACCAGGGACAAGAGGGGGCTACACCTTC. Translation gives CASSPGTRGGYTF. V usage is TRBV18 and J usage is TRBJ1-2, with D possibly being TRBD1 (6 bases). Germline CDR1 is KGHSH and CDR2 is LQKENI. This CDR3 comprises 13 residues. The ends were cut back, 2 bases at V and 8 bases at J, with 12 bases in the middle.

The genes are TRBV7-2 and TRBJ2-1, with TRBD2 identical over 15 bases. CDR1 and CDR2 from the germline V gene are SGHTA and FQGNSA. The CDR3 is 17 residues long. The J segment lost 8 bases and the V segment lost 5 bases, leaving 10 bases of the junction unmatched. CDR3 in DNA: TGTGCCAGCAGCACCGGACTAGCGGGAGGGCCAAGCGATGAGCAGTTCTTC. Its translation: CASSTGLAGGPSDEQFF.

The rearrangement links TRBV25-1 to TRBJ1-1; 7 bases align to TRBD1. V was clipped by 7 bases and J by 0 bases; unmatched bases: 2. CDR3 length: 13 amino acids. The germline CDR1 and CDR2 sequences are MGHDK and SYGVNS. The CDR3 region has the DNA TGTGCCAGCAAAGACAGGGTGAACACTGAAGCTTTCTTT. Amino acid sequence: CASKDRVNTEAFF.

The gene calls are TRBV4-1 and TRBJ2-1, with TRBD1 identical over 8 bases. Unmatched junction bases numbered 13, after V lost 1 base and J lost 8 bases. The CDR3 contains 17 residues. From germline, CDR1 is MGHRA and CDR2 YSYEKL. In nucleotides, the CDR3 is TGCGCCAGCAGCCAAGTGCGGACAGGGTCCCTTAGGGATGAGCAGTTCTTC. Protein: CASSQVRTGSLRDEQFF.

The J gene is TRBJ2-2, the V gene TRBV4-1; TRBD1 is a possible D gene (6 bases). This CDR3 spans 15 amino acids. Germline CDR1 reads MGHRA; CDR2 reads YSYEKL. The germline V and J ends were trimmed by 0 bases and 3 bases, with 8 bases remaining between them. CDR3 bases: TGCGCCAGCAGCCAAGAACAGGGTTACACCGGGGAGCTGTTTTTT. Protein sequence: CASSQEQGYTGELFF.

This clone was recorded only once. The V gene is TRBV7-2, the J gene TRBJ2-2; 13 nucleotides align to TRBD2. The CDR3 contains 18 residues. Germline CDR1 reads SGHTA; CDR2 reads FQGNSA. Unmatched junction bases numbered 9, after V lost 5 bases and J lost 3 bases. The CDR3 is CASSLRTSGSFYTGELFF. CDR3 coding DNA: TGTGCCAGCAGCCTGCGGACTAGCGGGAGCTTCTACACCGGGGAGCTGTTTTTT.

The chain joins TRBV28 to TRBJ2-5, with 7 bases that match TRBD1. Germline CDR1 MDHEN, CDR2 SYDVKM. The CDR3 length is 14 residues. V gave up 1 base and J gave up 3 bases; unmatched junction bases: 2. In DNA, the CDR3 is TGTGCCAGCAGTTTATTACAGGGGAAAGAGACCCAGTACTTC. This gives the protein CASSLLQGKETQYF. The variable domain in full, completed from reference TRBV28 and TRBJ2-5, reads DVKVTQSSRYLVKRTGEKVFLECVQDMDHENMFWYRQDPGLGLRLIYFSYDVKMKEKGDIPEGYSVSREKKERFSLILESASTNQTSMYLCASSLLQGKETQYFGPGTRLLVL.

J is TRBJ1-2 and V is TRBV28; 12 bases line up with TRBD1. Germline V gene data show CDR1 as MDHEN and CDR2 as SYDVKM. The CDR3 length is 15 residues. Trimming at V came to 7 bases and at J to 7 bases, leaving 10 bases not matched to a gene. The CDR3 DNA follows: TGTGCCAGCACCATGGGACAGGGGGCGCAGGGTGGCTACACCTTC. It is translated as CASTMGQGAQGGYTF.